Following are 22 T cell receptor beta chains from one sample sequenced in a study of somatic mutations in cytotoxic T cells in rheumatoid arthritis. Measured with immunoSEQ multiplex PCR; TCRdb has only the in-frame clones, and not every one. The profile shows 14,000 or so clones, 65% to 80% of them singletons. The specimen sequenced was CD8+ T cells sorted from blood. The receptors were sampled from an adult with rheumatoid arthritis.

CDR3 residues: CASSLAIGGNYGYTF. CDR3 DNA: TGTGCCAGCAGTTTAGCGATCGGGGGAAACTATGGCTACACCTTC. The chain links TRBV27 to TRBJ1-2; possibly TRBD1 for D (5 bases). Germline CDR1 MNHEY, CDR2 SMNVEV (reference sequence). The V end was cut by 2 bases, the J end by 2 bases, with 12 bases between. The CDR3 loop spans 15 amino acids.

This sequence joins TRBV7-9 and TRBJ2-1; possible D gene TRBD1, 6 bases. V was pared by 10 bases and J by 1 base, with 11 bases between. Germline values: CDR1 SEHNR, CDR2 FQNEAQ (reference sequence). The CDR3 is 13 amino acids. CDR3 DNA: TGTGCCACCGCCGACAGGTCCTACAATGAGCAGTTCTTC. This translates into CATADRSYNEQFF. The full variable domain, with the rest looked up from reference TRBV7-9 and TRBJ2-1, is DTGVSQNPRHKITKRGQNVTFRCDPISEHNRLYWYRQTLGQGPEFLTYFQNEAQLEKSRLLSDRFSAERPKGSFSTLEIQRTEQGDSAMYLCATADRSYNEQFFGPGTRLTVL.

In its sample, this clone was seen a few times. The chain uses TRBV29-1 and TRBJ2-7; D remains unclear. This CDR3 has 12 residues. CDR1 SQVTM and CDR2 ANQGSEA come from the germline V gene. The V end was cut by 4 bases, the J end by 2 bases, with 9 bases between. In nucleotides, the CDR3 is TGCAGCGTTGTTCCAGGACCCTACGAGCAGTACTTC. It is translated as CSVVPGPYEQYF.

The genes are TRBV5-1 and TRBJ2-5; no definite D call. TRBJ2-7 explains the end of the DNA better; the J call may be wrong. The CDR3 runs 11 residues. CDR1 and CDR2 (germline): SGHRS, YFSETQ. The CDR3 nucleotides are TGCGCCAGCAGCTTTGGTAACGAGCAGTACTTC. Translating gives CASSFGNEQYF.

There are a few counts of this clone. This rearrangement joins TRBV2 to TRBJ1-2; perhaps TRBD1 as D (6 bases). Germline V gene lookup returns CDR1 SNHLY and CDR2 FYNNEI. The CDR3 is 13 residues long. V was pared by 5 bases and J by 7 bases, with 14 bases between. CDR3 coding DNA: TGTGCCAGCAGTTCCACAGGGTATAGTGGCTACACCTTC. Amino acids: CASSSTGYSGYTF.

The rearrangement joins TRBV28 to TRBJ2-7; D not resolved. The CDR3 runs to 13 residues. From germline, CDR1 is MDHEN and CDR2 SYDVKM. V shed 4 bases and J shed 0 bases, with 7 bases lying between them. The CDR3 coding sequence is TGTGCCAGCAGTTCGCCCGTCTCCTACGAGCAGTACTTC. Residues: CASSSPVSYEQYF.

The CDR3 region is CASSPRGGGTRYNEQFF. The CDR3 coding sequence is TGTGCCAGCAGCCCGCGGGGCGGGGGAACACGCTACAATGAGCAGTTCTTC. The chain is built from TRBV7-9 and TRBJ2-1, with 7 bases matching TRBD2. The CDR3 spans 17 residues. V lost 5 bases to trimming and J lost 3 bases; unmatched junction nucleotides: 13. Per germline, CDR1 SEHNR and CDR2 FQNEAQ (reference sequence).

The J gene is TRBJ2-1, the V gene TRBV28, with no clear D. V lost 3 bases and J 2 bases, leaving 11 bases between the germline ends. The germline CDR1 and CDR2 sequences are MDHEN and SYDVKM. The CDR3 totals 15 residues. CDR3 loop: CASSLLSETYNEQFF. CDR3 bases: TGTGCCAGCAGTTTGCTGAGCGAGACCTACAATGAGCAGTTCTTC.

The chain is built from TRBV9 and TRBJ1-2, with D maybe TRBD1 (5 bases). The CDR3 totals 16 residues. Trimming pared 3 bases from V and 5 bases from J, leaving 20 bases between. From germline, CDR1 is SGDLS and CDR2 YYNGEE. For the CDR3, the DNA is TGTGCCAGCAGCGGGGCCCCACCCGACAGAGGATATGGCTACACCTTC. Residues: CASSGAPPDRGYGYTF.

Only one count was recorded for this clone. The chain couples TRBV27 to TRBJ2-1; 7 bases align to TRBD1. The CDR3 loop spans 14 amino acids. J gave up 7 bases and V 2 bases, and 5 bases lay outside the gene matches. The germline V gene has CDR1 MNHEY and CDR2 SMNVEV (reference sequence). CDR3: CASSLMGQPNEQFF. DNA of the CDR3: TGTGCCAGCAGTTTAATGGGACAGCCTAATGAGCAGTTCTTC.

The V gene is TRBV7-9, the J gene TRBJ2-2; D remains unclear. Germline V gives CDR1 SEHNR, CDR2 FQNEAQ (reference sequence). The CDR3 loop spans 14 amino acids. The V and J ends lost 3 bases and 6 bases respectively, with 11 bases between them. CDR3 amino acids: CASSLDGWAGELFF. CDR3 bases: TGTGCCAGCAGCTTGGATGGCTGGGCCGGGGAGCTGTTTTTT.

Only a few counts were recorded for this clone. J is TRBJ2-7 and V is TRBV5-1; 9 bases are a match to TRBD1. J gave up 7 bases and V 4 bases, and 12 bases lay outside the gene matches. Germline loops: CDR1 SGHRS, CDR2 YFSETQ. This CDR3 spans 15 amino acids. The CDR3 sequence is CASSEAWDRAGEQYF. In nucleotides, the CDR3 is TGCGCCAGCAGCGAAGCTTGGGACAGGGCCGGGGAGCAGTACTTC.

V and J are TRBV7-6 and TRBJ2-2; D uncertain. This CDR3 is built from 16 residues. Germline lookup yields CDR1 SGHVS and CDR2 FNYEAQ. Between the trimmed V and J ends, which lost 1 base and 4 bases, there was a span of 13 bases. The CDR3: CASSLVPAGTTGELFF. CDR3 nucleotides: TGTGCCAGCAGCTTAGTCCCAGCAGGAACCACCGGGGAGCTGTTTTTT.

This sequence joins TRBV30 and TRBJ1-2, with D perhaps TRBD1 (6 bases). The CDR3 loop spans 14 amino acids. Trimming pared 0 bases from V and 7 bases from J, leaving 15 bases between. The germline V gene has CDR1 GTSNPN and CDR2 SVGIG (reference sequence). The CDR3 reads CAWSVGGRGIGYTF. The CDR3 coding sequence is TGTGCCTGGAGTGTAGGGGGACGCGGTATTGGCTACACCTTC.

The V and J genes are TRBV13 and TRBJ1-2; D not certain. Germline CDR1 reads PRHDT; CDR2 reads FYEKMQ (reference sequence). The CDR3 length is 13 residues. The V end was cut by 2 bases, the J end by 14 bases, with 18 bases between. This CDR3 reads CASSLSKVGQRTF. DNA for the CDR3: TGTGCCAGCAGCTTAAGTAAGGTCGGCCAGAGGACCTTC.

V gene TRBV5-4 combines with J gene TRBJ1-1; no clear D gene. CDR1 is SGHNT, CDR2 YYREEE, per germline (reference sequence). V shed 4 bases and J shed 2 bases, with 6 bases lying between them. This CDR3 has 12 amino acids. Here the CDR3 DNA reads TGTGCCAGCAGCAAAAGTAACACTGAAGCTTTCTTT. Translation gives CASSKSNTEAFF.

The CDR3 DNA reads TGCGCCAGCAGCCAAGGGGGACGAGCTGAAGCTTTCTTT. This encodes CASSQGGRAEAFF. The chain couples TRBV4-1 to TRBJ1-1, with D possibly matching TRBD1 (5 bases). The germline V gene has CDR1 MGHRA and CDR2 YSYEKL. This CDR3 spans 13 amino acids. Trimming took off 1 base at V and 6 bases at J, with 9 bases between the two ends.

CDR3 in amino acids: CASSSLPALDGSVAKNIQYF. The CDR3 DNA is TGTGCCAGCAGTTCGCTCCCGGCTCTTGACGGAAGTGTAGCCAAAAACATTCAGTACTTC. J is TRBJ2-4 and V is TRBV28; D gene ambiguous. The CDR3 contains 20 residues. Trimming pared 4 bases from V and 0 bases from J, leaving 25 bases between. Germline loops: CDR1 MDHEN, CDR2 SYDVKM.

In its sample, this clone was seen a few times. This chain uses TRBV5-4 with TRBJ2-1; TRBD2 matches 9 bases. CDR1 and CDR2 from the germline V gene are SGHNT and YYREEE (reference sequence). The V and J ends lost 3 bases and 1 base, in that order; junction bases with no gene match: 11. The CDR3 length is 18 residues. The CDR3 DNA sequence: TGTGCCAGCAGCTCCGGGACTAGCTGGCCTAGATCCTACAATGAGCAGTTCTTC. This codes for CASSSGTSWPRSYNEQFF.

The chain links TRBV6-5 to TRBJ1-1, with D possibly TRBD1 on 6 matching bases. CDR3 size: 13 residues. V was clipped by 2 bases and J by 4 bases, with 8 bases between them. Germline V lookup: CDR1 MNHEY, CDR2 SVGAGI. CDR3 in amino acids: CASSYKTGTEAFF. The CDR3 region has the DNA TGTGCCAGCAGTTACAAGACAGGCACTGAAGCTTTCTTT.

The sample holds one count of this clone. The gene calls are TRBV7-8 and TRBJ2-1, with D perhaps TRBD1 (5 bases). V lost 0 bases to trimming and J lost 0 bases, with 12 bases between them. Germline CDR1 and CDR2: SGHVS and FQNEAQ. The CDR3 covers 17 residues. This chain's CDR3 is CASSLADRPLSYNEQFF. The DNA for the CDR3 is TGTGCCAGCAGCTTAGCCGACAGACCTCTCTCCTACAATGAGCAGTTCTTC.

This clone was counted a single time. The chain has TRBV28 and TRBJ1-1, with TRBD1 as a possible D gene (5 bases). The V gene's germline CDR1 is MDHEN and CDR2 SYDVKM. V lost 5 bases and J lost 7, with 14 bases in between. The CDR3 loop spans 13 amino acids. The CDR3 DNA follows: TGTGCCAGCAGTAGGGGCGGGTTTAATGAAGCTTTCTTT. It codes for CASSRGGFNEAFF.